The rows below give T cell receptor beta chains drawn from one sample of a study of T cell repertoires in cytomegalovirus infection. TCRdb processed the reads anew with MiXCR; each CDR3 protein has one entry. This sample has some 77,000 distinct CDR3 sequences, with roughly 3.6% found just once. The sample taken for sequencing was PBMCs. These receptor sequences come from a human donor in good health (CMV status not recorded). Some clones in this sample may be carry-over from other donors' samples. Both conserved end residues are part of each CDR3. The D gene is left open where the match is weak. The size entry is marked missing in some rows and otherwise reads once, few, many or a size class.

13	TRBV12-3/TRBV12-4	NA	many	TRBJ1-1	TGTGCCAGCAGTCGAATCGAAGGCACTGAAGCTTTCTTT	CASSRIEGTEAFF
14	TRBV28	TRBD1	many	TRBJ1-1	TGTGCCAGTGGCCCACTTTCAGGGGGGACTGAAGCTTTCTTT	CASGPLSGGTEAFF
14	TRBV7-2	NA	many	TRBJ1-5	TGTGCCAGCAGTTCCCCCGGGCCCAATCAGCCCCAGCATTTT	CASSSPGPNQPQHF
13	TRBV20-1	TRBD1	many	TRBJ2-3	TGCAGTGCTGGGACAGGGGGCCCAGATACGCAGTATTTT	CSAGTGGPDTQYF
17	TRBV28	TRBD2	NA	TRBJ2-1	TGTGCCAGCAGTTTGCGCCAGACTAGCGGGGGGCGGAATGAGCAGGTATTC	CASSLRQTSGGRNEQVF
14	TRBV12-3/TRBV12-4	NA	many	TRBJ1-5	TGTGCCAGCAGTTCGGGACACGGACAAGGGCCCCAGCATTTT	CASSSGHGQGPQHF
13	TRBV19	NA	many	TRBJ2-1	TGTGCCAGTAGCCCTACCCAGGGCAATGAGCAGTTCTTC	CASSPTQGNEQFF
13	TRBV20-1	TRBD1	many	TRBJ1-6	TGCAGTGCCGAGACAGGGAATGATTCACCCCTCCACTTT	CSAETGNDSPLHF
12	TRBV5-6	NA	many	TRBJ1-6	TGTGCCAGCAGCTTGGAGGATTCACCCCTCCACTTT	CASSLEDSPLHF
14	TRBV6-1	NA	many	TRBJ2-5	TGTGCCAGCGACTCACGGGGACTTCAGGAGACCCAGTACTTC	CASDSRGLQETQYF
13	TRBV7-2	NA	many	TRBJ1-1	TGTGCCAGCAGCCTAGGGACGGAAAGAAAAGCTTTCTTT	CASSLGTERKAFF
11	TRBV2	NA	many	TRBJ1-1	TGTGCCAGCAACACTTACACTGAAGCTTTCTTT	CASNTYTEAFF
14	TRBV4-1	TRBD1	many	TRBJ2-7	TGCGCCAGCAGCCAAAGGCAGGGGGCCTACGAGCAGTACTTC	CASSQRQGAYEQYF
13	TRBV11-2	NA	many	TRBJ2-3	TGTGCCAGCAGCCCTACAGGGATAGATACGCAGTATTTT	CASSPTGIDTQYF
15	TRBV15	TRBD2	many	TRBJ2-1	TGTGCCACCAGCAGAGTTGCGGGGGGAAGGAATGAGCAGTTCTTC	CATSRVAGGRNEQFF
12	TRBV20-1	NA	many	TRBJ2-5	TGCAGTGCTATTTCCGGGATAGAGACCCAGTACTTC	CSAISGIETQYF
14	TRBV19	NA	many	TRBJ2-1	TGTGCCAGTAGTATCGATATCTCCTACAATGAGCAGTTCTTC	CASSIDISYNEQFF
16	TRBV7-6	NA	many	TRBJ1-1	TGTGCCAGCAGCTCACAACCGGGACTCTCGGAGACTGAAGCTTTCTTT	CASSSQPGLSETEAFF
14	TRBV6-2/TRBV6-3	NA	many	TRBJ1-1	TGTGCCAGCAGTTACTCGAGTGCGAACACTGAAGCTTTCTTT	CASSYSSANTEAFF
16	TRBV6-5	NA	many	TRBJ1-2	TGTGCCAGCAGTTACACCTCGACAGGTTTGGGCTATGGCTACACCTTC	CASSYTSTGLGYGYTF
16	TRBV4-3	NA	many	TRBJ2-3	TGCGCCAGCAGTCCTAGGACGGGAAAAAGCACAGATACGCAGTATTTT	CASSPRTGKSTDTQYF
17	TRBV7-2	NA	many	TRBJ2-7	TGTGCCAGCAGCTTAGCGCATCGGACTAACTCCGGCGGGGAGCAGTACTTC	CASSLAHRTNSGGEQYF
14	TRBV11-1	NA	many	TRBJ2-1	TGTGCCAGCAGCTTAGGGGTCCCCCCCAATGAGCAGTTCTTC	CASSLGVPPNEQFF
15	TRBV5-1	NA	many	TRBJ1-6	TGCGCCAGCAGCAAACAGCAAGGGGCAGGGTCACCCCTCCACTTT	CASSKQQGAGSPLHF
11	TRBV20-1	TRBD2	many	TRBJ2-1	TGCAGTGCTGCTTTTCTAGCGGGGGTGTTCTTC	CSAAFLAGVFF
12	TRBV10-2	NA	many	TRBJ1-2	TGCGCCAGCAGCGCAGAGAAGTATGGCTACACCTTC	CASSAEKYGYTF
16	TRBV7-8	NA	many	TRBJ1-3	TGTGCCAGCAGCTTAGGTACAGGCAGGACTGGAAACACCATATATTTT	CASSLGTGRTGNTIYF
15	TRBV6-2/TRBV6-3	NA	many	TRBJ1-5	TGTGCCAGCAGTTACGGCGGCAGGGGTAATCAGCCCCAGCATTTT	CASSYGGRGNQPQHF
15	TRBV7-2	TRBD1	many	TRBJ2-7	TGTGCCAGCAGCTTAATTGGACAGGGGGCTAATGAGCAGTACTTC	CASSLIGQGANEQYF
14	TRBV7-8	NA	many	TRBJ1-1	TGTGCCAGCAGGCGCTACGAGGGGAACACTGAAGCTTTCTTT	CASRRYEGNTEAFF
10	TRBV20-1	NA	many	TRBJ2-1	TGCAGTGCTCTCCACAATGAGCAGTTCTTC	CSALHNEQFF
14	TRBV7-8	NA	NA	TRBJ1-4	TGTGCCAGCAGCTTAAGGGGTCCTAATGAAATACTGTTTTTT	CASSLRGPNEILFF
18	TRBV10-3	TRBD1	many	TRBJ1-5	TGTGCCATCAGTGAGTCTTTTCTTGGGACAGATGGCAATCAGCCCCAGCATTTT	CAISESFLGTDGNQPQHF
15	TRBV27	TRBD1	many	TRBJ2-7	TGTGCCAGTACCAGTTTATTGGGACAGCCCTACGAGCAGTACTTC	CASTSLLGQPYEQYF
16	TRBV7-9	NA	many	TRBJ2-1	TGTGCCAGCAGCCACCCGACAGTCCTCTCCTACAATGAGCAGTTCTTC	CASSHPTVLSYNEQFF
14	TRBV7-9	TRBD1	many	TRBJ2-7	TGTGCCAGCAGCTTCACCGGGACAGGGGGAGAGCAGTACTTC	CASSFTGTGGEQYF
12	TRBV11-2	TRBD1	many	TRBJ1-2	TGTGCCAGCAGCCGGACAGGGAGTGGCTACACCTTC	CASSRTGSGYTF
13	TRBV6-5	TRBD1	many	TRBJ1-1	TGTGCCAGCAGTTACCAGGGGGGCACTGAAGCTTTCTTT	CASSYQGGTEAFF
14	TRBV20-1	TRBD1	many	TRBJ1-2	TGCAGTGCTACAGGGGGCTTAGCTAACTATGGCTACACCTTC	CSATGGLANYGYTF
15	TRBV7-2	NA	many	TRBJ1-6	TGTGCCAGCAGCGGGGGGGCCAGCTATAATTCACCCCTCCACTTT	CASSGGASYNSPLHF
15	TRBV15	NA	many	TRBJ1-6	TGTGCCACCAGCAGCGCGGGACTCTCGAATTCACCCCTCCACTTT	CATSSAGLSNSPLHF
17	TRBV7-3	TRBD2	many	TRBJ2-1	TGTGCCAGCAGCCGAGAACTAGCGGGGGGCCGCTACAATGAGCAGTTCTTC	CASSRELAGGRYNEQFF
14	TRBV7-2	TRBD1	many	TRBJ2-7	TGTGCCAGCAGGCCTACACAGGGGGAGTACGAGCAGTACTTC	CASRPTQGEYEQYF
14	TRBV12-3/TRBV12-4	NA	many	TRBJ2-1	TGTGCCAGCAGTTTAGGGGACCTATTCAGAAGGCAGTTCTTC	CASSLGDLFRRQFF
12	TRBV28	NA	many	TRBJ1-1	TGTGCCAGCAGAACAGGGTACACTGAAGCTTTCTTT	CASRTGYTEAFF
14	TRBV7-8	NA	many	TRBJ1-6	TGTGCCAGCAGCGTTGGGGCATCGGGTTCACCCCTCCACTTT	CASSVGASGSPLHF
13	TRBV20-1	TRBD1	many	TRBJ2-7	TGCAGTGCTAATACCGACAGGGTAGGCGAGCAGTACTTC	CSANTDRVGEQYF
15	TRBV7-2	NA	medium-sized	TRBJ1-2	TGTGCCAGCAGCTTCGACAGGTCGAGTGACTATGGCTACACCTTC	CASSFDRSSDYGYTF
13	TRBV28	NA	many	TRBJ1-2	TGTGCCAGCAGTTTGAACACAGACTATGGCTACACCTTC	CASSLNTDYGYTF